This T cell receptor (beta chain) was recovered during a study of blood T cell repertoires in COVID-19. This clone was seen a single time. Repertoires were generated with immunoSEQ multiplex PCR, while TCRdb's copy carries only in-frame clones and drops some. The table records about 260,000 clones, around nine tenths of them present only once. The CDR3 is made up of 17 amino acids. J was trimmed by 3 bases and V by 3 bases; bases with no gene match: 6. Germline assignment: CDR1 SGHRS and CDR2 YFSETQ. Sequencing input: peripheral blood. The chain has TRBV5-1 and TRBJ2-1; TRBD2 matches at 13 bases. This TCR came from a woman aged 60-70 years with COVID-19, enrolled during active disease. In DNA form, the CDR3 reads TGCGCCAGCAGCTCCCTTAGGACTAGCGGGAGCTACAATGAGCAGTTCTTC. Its translation: CASSSLRTSGSYNEQFF.